Described below is a single T cell receptor beta chain sequence and its context. These data belong to a study of blood T cell repertoires in COVID-19. The wider study: Material from acute and convalescent COVID-19 was sourced from the United States, Italy and Spain. In each case, the material was cDNA or gDNA derived from T cells, B-cell-depleted T cells, or PBMCs.

In Seattle, patients joined the study during active infection and were tracked longitudinally. Measured with immunoSEQ multiplex PCR; TCRdb has only the in-frame clones, and not every one. Among roughly 380,000 clones listed, around 91% were seen once. Germline V gene lookup returns CDR1 SGHRS and CDR2 YFSETQ. This CDR3 contains 13 residues. Germline trimming cut 5 bases from V and 6 bases from J; bases unmatched to any gene: 6. The chain has TRBV5-1 and TRBJ1-2; TRBD1 matches at 8 bases. The receptor was derived from a woman aged 40 to 50 with COVID-19, enrolled during active disease. The sample was peripheral blood. CDR3 residues: CASSTGGLDGYTF. CDR3 bases: TGCGCCAGCAGTACAGGGGGGTTGGATGGCTACACCTTC.